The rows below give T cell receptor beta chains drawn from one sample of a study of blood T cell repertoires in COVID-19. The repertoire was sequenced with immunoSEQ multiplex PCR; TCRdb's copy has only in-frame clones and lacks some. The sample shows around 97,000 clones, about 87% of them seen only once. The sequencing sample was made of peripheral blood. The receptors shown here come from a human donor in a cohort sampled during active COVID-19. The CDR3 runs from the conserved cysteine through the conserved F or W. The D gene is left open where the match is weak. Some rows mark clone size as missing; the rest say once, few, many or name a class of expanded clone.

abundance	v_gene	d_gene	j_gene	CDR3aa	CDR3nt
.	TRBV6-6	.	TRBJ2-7	CASSYSALGREQYF	TGTGCCAGCAGTTACTCGGCACTGGGCCGCGAGCAGTACTTC
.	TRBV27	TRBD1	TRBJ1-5	CASSGDRGNQPQHF	TGTGCCAGCAGTGGGGACAGGGGCAATCAGCCCCAGCATTTT
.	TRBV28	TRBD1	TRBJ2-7	CASSPPGQGGYEQYF	TGTGCCAGCAGCCCACCGGGACAGGGGGGCTACGAGCAGTACTTC
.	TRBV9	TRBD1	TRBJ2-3	CASSGEQGAPDTQYF	TGTGCCAGCAGTGGGGAACAGGGGGCCCCAGATACGCAGTATTTT
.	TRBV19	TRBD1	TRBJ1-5	CASSIDRGSTQPQHF	TGTGCCAGTAGTATTGACAGGGGATCCACTCAGCCCCAGCATTTT
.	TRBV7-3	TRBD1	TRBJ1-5	CASSLDRDQPQHF	TGTGCCAGCAGCTTAGACAGGGATCAGCCCCAGCATTTT
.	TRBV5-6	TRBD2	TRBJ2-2	CASSSHTAGGSGELFF	TGTGCCAGCAGCTCACACACAGCGGGAGGTAGCGGGGAGCTGTTTTTT
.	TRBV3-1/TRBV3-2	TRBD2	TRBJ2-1	CASSHWREGYNEQFF	TGTGCCAGCAGCCATTGGCGGGAGGGGTACAATGAGCAGTTCTTC
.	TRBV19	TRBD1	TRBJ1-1	CASSPLMGQGDTEAFF	TGTGCCAGTAGTCCCCTTATGGGACAGGGGGATACTGAAGCTTTCTTT
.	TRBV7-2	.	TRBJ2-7	CASGNRGRGVYEQYF	TGTGCCAGCGGCAACAGGGGCAGGGGGGTCTACGAGCAGTACTTC
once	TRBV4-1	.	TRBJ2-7	CASSQDSAGRSSYEQYF	TGCGCCAGCAGCCAAGATTCTGCGGGTAGGAGCTCCTACGAGCAGTACTTC
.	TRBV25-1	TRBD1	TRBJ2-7	CASTLTGGSYEQYF	TGTGCCAGCACATTGACAGGGGGATCCTACGAGCAGTACTTC
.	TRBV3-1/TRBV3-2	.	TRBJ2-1	CASSQDLLYNEQFF	TGTGCCAGCAGCCAAGATCTCCTTTACAATGAGCAGTTCTTC
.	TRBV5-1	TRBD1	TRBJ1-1	CASSFRDRISRSMNTEAFF	TGCGCCAGCAGCTTCCGGGACAGGATATCCAGGTCAATGAACACTGAAGCTTTCTTT
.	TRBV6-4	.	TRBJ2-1	CASSVEERNEQFF	TGTGCCAGCAGTGTCGAAGAGCGGAATGAGCAGTTCTTC
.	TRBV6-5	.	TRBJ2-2	CASMQLANTGELFF	TGTGCCAGCATGCAACTTGCGAACACCGGGGAGCTGTTTTTT
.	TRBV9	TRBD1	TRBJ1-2	CASSDGQGANYGYTF	TGTGCCAGCAGCGACGGACAGGGCGCTAACTATGGCTACACCTTC
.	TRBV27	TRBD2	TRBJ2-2	CASSLQTSGNTGELFF	TGTGCCAGCAGTTTACAGACTAGCGGGAACACCGGGGAGCTGTTTTTT
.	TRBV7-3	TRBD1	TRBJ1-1	CASSPGQGVTEAFF	TGTGCCAGCAGCCCCGGACAGGGTGTGACTGAAGCTTTCTTT
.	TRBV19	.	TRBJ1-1	CATQREVNTEAFF	TGTGCCACCCAGAGGGAGGTGAACACTGAAGCTTTCTTT
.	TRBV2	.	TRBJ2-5	CASTTTVGSQETQYF	TGTGCCAGCACCACGACGGTAGGGAGTCAAGAGACCCAGTACTTC
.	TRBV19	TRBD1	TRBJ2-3	CASSPTGQADTQYF	TGTGCCAGTAGTCCAACCGGACAGGCAGATACGCAGTATTTT
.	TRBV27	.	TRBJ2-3	CASSFPGGLRGTDTQYF	TGTGCCAGCAGTTTCCCTGGTGGGTTGCGGGGCACAGATACGCAGTATTTT
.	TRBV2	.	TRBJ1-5	CASSEGAGTLFNQPQHF	TGTGCCAGCAGTGAAGGCGCGGGGACGCTGTTTAATCAGCCCCAGCATTTT
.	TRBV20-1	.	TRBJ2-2	CSASRLETNTGELFF	TGCAGTGCTAGTCGTCTAGAGACGAACACCGGGGAGCTGTTTTTT
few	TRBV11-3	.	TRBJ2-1	CASSRMGGSINEQFF	TGTGCCAGCAGCCGGATGGGGGGAAGCATCAATGAGCAGTTCTTC
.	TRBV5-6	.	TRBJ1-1	CASSSAAQGGTEAFF	TGTGCCAGCAGCTCCGCGGCACAGGGTGGAACTGAAGCTTTCTTT
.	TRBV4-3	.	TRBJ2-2	CASSRLGAANTGELFF	TGCGCCAGCAGCCGCTTGGGAGCGGCGAACACCGGGGAGCTGTTTTTT
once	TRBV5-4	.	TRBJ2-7	CASSHSRGEGTYEQYF	TGTGCCAGCAGCCACTCCAGGGGAGAGGGCACCTACGAGCAGTACTTC
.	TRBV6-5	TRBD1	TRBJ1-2	CASRNRDRGGGYTF	TGTGCCAGCAGGAACCGGGACAGGGGCGGGGGCTACACCTTC
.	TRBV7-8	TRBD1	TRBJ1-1	CASSLPKTGPFWLDTEAFF	TGTGCCAGCAGCTTACCCAAGACAGGGCCATTTTGGCTTGACACTGAAGCTTTCTTT
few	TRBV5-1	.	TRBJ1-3	CASQGGARGNTIYF	TGCGCCAGCCAAGGGGGGGCACGAGGAAACACCATATATTTT
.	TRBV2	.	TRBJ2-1	CASRFRENKAEQFF	TGTGCCAGCAGGTTCCGGGAGAATAAGGCTGAGCAGTTCTTC
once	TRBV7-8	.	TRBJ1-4	CASSGSSRPSGEKLFF	TGTGCCAGCTCGGGGAGCTCCCGACCTTCGGGGGAAAAACTGTTTTTT
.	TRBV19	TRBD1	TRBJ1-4	CASSLDRGANEKLFF	TGTGCCAGTAGCCTCGACAGGGGTGCTAATGAAAAACTGTTTTTT
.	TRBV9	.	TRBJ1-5	CASSSGSNQPQHF	TGTGCCAGCAGCTCGGGTAGCAATCAGCCCCAGCATTTT
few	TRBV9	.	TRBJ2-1	CASSAPGSSAYNEQFF	TGTGCCAGCAGCGCGCCGGGATCATCTGCCTACAATGAGCAGTTCTTC
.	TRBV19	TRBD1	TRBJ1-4	CASSIERGQGDEKLFF	TGTGCCAGTAGTATTGAAAGGGGACAGGGAGATGAAAAACTGTTTTTT
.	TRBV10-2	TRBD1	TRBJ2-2	CASSERGRNTGELFF	TGCGCCAGCAGTGAAAGGGGGCGGAACACCGGGGAGCTGTTTTTT
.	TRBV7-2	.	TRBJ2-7	CASSLRSYEQYF	TGTGCCAGCAGCTTACGTTCCTACGAGCAGTACTTC
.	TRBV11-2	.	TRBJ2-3	CASSLLSPDTQYF	TGTGCCAGCAGCCTCCTAAGTCCAGATACGCAGTATTTT
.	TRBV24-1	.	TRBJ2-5	CATRSRVGETQYF	TGTGCCACCAGGAGCAGGGTAGGAGAGACCCAGTACTTC
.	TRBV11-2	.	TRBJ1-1	CASSSSGENTEAFF	TGTGCCAGCAGCTCCTCGGGGGAGAACACTGAAGCTTTCTTT
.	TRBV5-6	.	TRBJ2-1	CASSLWRSSLSYNEQFF	TGTGCCAGCAGCTTGTGGCGGTCCAGTCTCTCCTACAATGAGCAGTTCTTC
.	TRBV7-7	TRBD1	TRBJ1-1	CASSPLQGGNTEAFF	TGTGCTAGCAGCCCCCTACAGGGGGGGAACACTGAAGCTTTCTTT
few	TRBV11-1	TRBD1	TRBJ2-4	CASSEGQNIQYF	TGTGCCAGCAGCGAGGGACAGAACATTCAGTACTTC
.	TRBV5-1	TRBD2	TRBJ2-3	CASSFLGRDGDTQYF	TGCGCCAGCAGCTTTCTCGGGAGGGATGGAGATACGCAGTATTTT
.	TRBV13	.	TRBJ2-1	CASSPRTGRNEQFF	TGTGCCAGCAGCCCCCGAACGGGAAGGAATGAGCAGTTCTTC
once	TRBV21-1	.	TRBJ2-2	CASSKPPAAANTGELFF	TGTGCCAGCAGCAAACCCCCCGCGGCCGCGAACACCGGGGAGCTGTTTTTT
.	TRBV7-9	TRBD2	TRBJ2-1	CASSFTGTSSLGDEQFF	TGTGCCAGCAGCTTTACCGGGACTAGCAGTCTTGGGGATGAGCAGTTCTTC
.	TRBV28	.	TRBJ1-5	CALSTGNQPQHF	TGTGCCTTGTCTACCGGCAATCAGCCCCAGCATTTT
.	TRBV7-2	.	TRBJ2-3	CASSLVMVFSGVPPDTQYF	TGTGCCAGCAGCTTAGTAATGGTGTTTAGCGGAGTCCCCCCAGATACGCAGTATTTT
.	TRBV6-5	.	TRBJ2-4	CASSYEPVPRENIQYF	TGTGCCAGCAGTTACGAGCCGGTCCCCCGTGAAAACATTCAGTACTTC
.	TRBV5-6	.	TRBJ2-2	CASSWARNTGELFF	TGTGCCAGCAGCTGGGCCAGAAACACCGGGGAGCTGTTTTTT
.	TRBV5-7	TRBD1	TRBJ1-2	CAAFAGGGYTF	TGTGCCGCTTTTGCAGGGGGAGGCTACACCTTC
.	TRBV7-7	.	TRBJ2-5	CASSLEGGTRAGETQYF	TGTGCCAGCAGCTTAGAAGGAGGGACCCGGGCGGGGGAGACCCAGTACTTC
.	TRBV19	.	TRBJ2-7	CASSIFLGANYEQYF	TGTGCCAGTAGTATATTTCTAGGGGCGAACTACGAGCAGTACTTC